This passage covers 16 T cell receptor beta chains from one sample sequenced in a study of blood T cell repertoires in COVID-19 (dated by TCRdb to about 2020). Library creation used the immunoSEQ multiplex PCR assay. The immuneACCESS repertoire file appears here via TCRdb, limited to in-frame rearrangements. These files lack a portion of the clones; in checked studies, under half of the deficit traces to unresolved V genes, and the cause of the others is not known. Recorded for this sample are under 300,000 clones; 86% of them occurred a single time. The ten largest clones represent 3.5% to 4% of the sample. The sequencing sample was made of peripheral blood. These receptors came from a man aged 18-30 years with active or convalescent COVID-19.

The V and J genes are TRBV5-1 and TRBJ2-2, with no clear D. Germline V gene sequence: CDR1 SGHRS, CDR2 YFSETQ. V lost 3 bases, J lost 0 bases, and 12 bases lay in between. The CDR3 contains 16 residues. CDR3 sequence reads: CASSSAPSPNTGELFF. The CDR3 bases are TGCGCCAGCAGCTCGGCCCCTAGTCCGAACACCGGGGAGCTGTTTTTT. The variable domain in full, with the rest retrieved from reference TRBV5-1 and TRBJ2-2, is KAGVTQTPRYLIKTRGQQVTLSCSPISGHRSVSWYQQTPGQGLQFLFEYFSETQRNKGNFPGRFSGRQFSNSRSEMNVSTLELGDSALYLCASSSAPSPNTGELFFGEGSRLTVL.

V is TRBV16 and J is TRBJ2-5; D is unresolved. In germline, CDR1 is KGHSY, CDR2 FQNENV. Trimming took 0 bases from V and 3 from J, leaving 2 bases between them. The CDR3 sequence is 12 residues long. The CDR3 region is CASSQSEETQYF. CDR3 nucleotide sequence: TGTGCCAGCAGCCAATCCGAAGAGACCCAGTACTTC.

The rearrangement uses TRBV29-1 and TRBJ2-7, with 8 nucleotides matching TRBD1. Trimming cost V 7 bases and J 3 bases; bases outside gene matches: 11. The CDR3 covers 14 residues. Germline CDR1 and CDR2: SQVTM and ANQGSEA. The DNA for the CDR3 is TGCAGCGCCCGGACAGGGCTATCTAACTACGAGCAGTACTTC. Translated, it gives CSARTGLSNYEQYF.

The chain is built from TRBV25-1 and TRBJ1-1; weak D call: TRBD1 (5 bases). The CDR3 runs 13 residues. Germline CDR1 is MGHDK and CDR2 is SYGVNS. The V and J ends lost 7 bases and 6 bases respectively, with 15 bases between them. CDR3 in amino acids: CASKGWGVPEAFF. The CDR3 region has the DNA TGTGCCAGCAAGGGATGGGGGGTACCTGAAGCTTTCTTT.

This clone is a singleton in its sample. In DNA, the CDR3 is TGTGCCAGCAGCGGGGACAGCGTCCTGAAATACACCTTC. Amino acids: CASSGDSVLKYTF. The chain employs TRBV5-5 and TRBJ1-2, with 7 bases lining up with TRBD1. Germline CDR1 reads SGHKS; CDR2 reads YYEKEE (reference sequence). The CDR3 spans 13 residues. V was clipped by 4 bases and J by 11 bases; unmatched bases: 11.

The J gene is TRBJ2-1, the V gene TRBV6-5; 13 bases agree with TRBD2. Germline V gives CDR1 MNHEY, CDR2 SVGAGI. The V gene end was trimmed by 5 bases and the J gene end by 10 bases; junction bases not matched to a gene: 2. This CDR3 comprises 13 residues. The CDR3 DNA sequence: TGTGCCAGCAGTACTAGCGGGGGGGCAGAGCAGTTCTTC. Translated: CASSTSGGAEQFF.

The gene calls are TRBV11-2 and TRBJ2-3; no firm D call. V was pared by 4 bases and J by 0 bases, with 20 bases between. CDR3 length: 18 amino acids. The germline gives CDR1 SGHAT, CDR2 FQNNGV. The chain's CDR3 is CASSSKLSAMLSTDTQYF. The CDR3 region has the DNA TGTGCCAGCAGCTCGAAGCTTAGTGCGATGCTTAGCACAGATACGCAGTATTTT.

The rearrangement links TRBV11-1 to TRBJ2-7; D may be TRBD1 (6 bases). Deletions cut 5 bases from V and 3 bases from J, with 17 bases between. CDR1 is SGHAT, CDR2 FQDESV, per germline (reference sequence). The CDR3 covers 15 residues. In DNA, the CDR3 is TGTGCCAGCAGCGATTACCCGGGACAAGGCTACGAGCAGTACTTC. It codes for CASSDYPGQGYEQYF.

The chain uses TRBV5-1 and TRBJ2-7; TRBD2 matches at 8 bases. The CDR3 is 14 residues long. The J segment lost 5 bases and the V segment lost 0 bases, leaving 4 bases of the junction unmatched. Germline loops: CDR1 SGHRS, CDR2 YFSETQ. CDR3 coding DNA: TGCGCCAGCAGCTTGGCCCTAGCGGGCAACGAGCAGTACTTC. This sequence encodes CASSLALAGNEQYF.

The chain has TRBV12-3 or TRBV12-4 and TRBJ2-1; D may be TRBD1 (6 bases). The CDR3 contains 13 residues. V was cut by 6 bases and J by 9 bases, with 15 bases left in between. The CDR3 coding sequence is TGTGCCAGCAGGCTCTGGGGGCAGGGTGAGCAGTTCTTC. Its protein is CASRLWGQGEQFF.

The chain is built from TRBV18 and TRBJ2-2; TRBD1 matches at 7 bases. Germline V CDR1 and CDR2: KGHSH, LQKENI. The CDR3 has 14 amino acids. Trimming took 3 bases from V and 5 from J; bases not matched to a gene: 3. The CDR3, as DNA: TGTGCCAGCTCACCCGACAGGGCAACCGGGGAGCTGTTTTTT. Translating it yields CASSPDRATGELFF.

The chain carries TRBV24-1 and TRBJ1-1; TRBD1 is a possible D gene (5 bases). This CDR3 has 14 amino acids. Germline V gene lookup returns CDR1 KGHDR and CDR2 SFDVKD. The V and J ends lost 8 bases and 2 bases respectively, with 14 bases between them. CDR3 region: CATKSGGSNTEAFF. The CDR3 bases are TGTGCCACCAAAAGCGGGGGAAGCAACACTGAAGCTTTCTTT.

This clone was observed a few times. This rearrangement joins TRBV19 to TRBJ1-5, with 7 bases lining up with TRBD1. Germline V gene lookup returns CDR1 LNHDA and CDR2 SQIVND (reference sequence). V dropped 2 bases and J dropped 2; count of bases not matched to a gene: 6. The CDR3 has 16 residues. Here the CDR3 reads CASSIQTGDGNQPQHF. The DNA of the CDR3 is TGTGCCAGTAGTATACAAACAGGGGACGGCAATCAGCCCCAGCATTTT. Full variable domain (missing parts from reference TRBV19 and TRBJ1-5): DGGITQSPKYLFRKEGQNVTLSCEQNLNHDAMYWYRQDPGQGLRLIYYSQIVNDFQKGDIAEGYSVSREKKESFPLTVTSAQKNPTAFYLCASSIQTGDGNQPQHFGDGTRLSIL.

V gene TRBV29-1 combines with J gene TRBJ1-1; D remains unclear. The CDR3 has 8 residues. Trimming pared 4 bases from V and 11 bases from J, leaving 5 bases between. The germline V gene has CDR1 SQVTM and CDR2 ANQGSEA. CDR3 coding DNA: TGCAGCGTTGGCGCCGCTTTCTTT. Its protein product is CSVGAAFF. The whole variable domain, remainder taken from reference TRBV29-1 and TRBJ1-1, is SAVISQKPSRDICQRGTSLTIQCQVDSQVTMMFWYRQQPGQSLTLIATANQGSEATYESGFVIDKFPISRPNLTFSTLTVSNMSPEDSSIYLCSVGAAFFGQGTRLTVV.

This clone was seen repeatedly, ten times or more. CDR3 amino acids: CASSIGTGGVRNTIYF. CDR3 in DNA: TGTGCCAGTAGTATAGGGACAGGTGGAGTTCGAAACACCATATATTTT. The chain recombines TRBV19 with TRBJ1-3; 7 bases line up with TRBD1. Germline-derived CDR1 and CDR2 are LNHDA and SQIVND (reference sequence). This CDR3 is 16 amino acids long. With 1 base clipped from V and 5 bases from J, the junction kept 8 bases outside the gene matches.

Note on this clone: One junction end does not reproduce the germline sequence, and a read error may be involved. The chain has TRBV3-1 (or the pseudogene TRBV3-2) and TRBJ1-2; D call uncertain. Germline V gene lookup returns CDR1 LGHDT and CDR2 YNNKEL (reference sequence). The CDR3 is 15 residues long. The CDR3 loop reads CASSQENNGGYSYTF. CDR3 DNA: TGTGCCAGCAGCCAAGAGAATAACGGCGGCTATAGCTACACCTTC.